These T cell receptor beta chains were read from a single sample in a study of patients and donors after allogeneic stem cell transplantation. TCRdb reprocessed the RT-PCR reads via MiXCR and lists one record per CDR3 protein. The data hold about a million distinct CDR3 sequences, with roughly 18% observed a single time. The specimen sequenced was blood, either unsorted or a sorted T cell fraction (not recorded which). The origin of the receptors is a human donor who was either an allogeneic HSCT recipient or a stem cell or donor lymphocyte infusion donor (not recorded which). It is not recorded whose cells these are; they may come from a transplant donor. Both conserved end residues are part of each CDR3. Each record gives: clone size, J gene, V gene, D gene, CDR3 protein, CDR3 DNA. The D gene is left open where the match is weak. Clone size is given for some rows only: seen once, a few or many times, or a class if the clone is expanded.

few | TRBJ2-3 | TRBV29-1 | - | CSFFADTQYF | TGCAGCTTCTTCGCAGATACGCAGTATTTT
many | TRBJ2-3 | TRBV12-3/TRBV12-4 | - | CASSFNGGRTDTQYF | TGTGCCAGCAGTTTCAACGGGGGACGCACAGATACGCAGTATTTT
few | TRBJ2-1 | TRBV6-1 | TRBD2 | CASRLGEGYNEQFF | TGTGCCAGCAGGTTGGGGGAGGGTTACAATGAGCAGTTCTTC
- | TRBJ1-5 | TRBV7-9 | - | CASSYYGGDSNQPQHF | TGTGCCAGCAGCTACTATGGTGGGGACAGCAATCAGCCCCAGCATTTT
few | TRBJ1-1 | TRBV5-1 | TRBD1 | CASSLGVRPGRGGTEAFF | TGCGCCAGCAGCTTAGGGGTGCGGCCGGGCAGGGGGGGGACTGAAGCTTTCTTT
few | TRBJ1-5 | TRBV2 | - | CASKRDASNQPQHF | TGTGCCAGCAAGCGAGACGCTAGCAATCAGCCCCAGCATTTT
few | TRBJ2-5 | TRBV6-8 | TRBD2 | CASSQHRTSGGRETQYF | TGTGCCAGCAGTCAACATAGGACTAGCGGGGGCCGGGAGACCCAGTACTTC
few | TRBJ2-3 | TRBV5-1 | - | CASSLAWAGATDTQYF | TGCGCCAGCAGCTTGGCCTGGGCAGGAGCCACAGATACGCAGTATTTT
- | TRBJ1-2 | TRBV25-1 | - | CASSDSGYGYGYTF | TGTGCCAGCAGTGACTCGGGTTATGGCTATGGCTACACCTTC
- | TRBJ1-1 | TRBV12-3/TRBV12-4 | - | CASGGPTEAFF | TGTGCCAGTGGAGGTCCCACTGAAGCTTTCTTT
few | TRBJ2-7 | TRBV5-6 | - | CASSLVSRQGSREQYF | TGTGCCAGCAGCTTGGTTAGCAGGCAGGGATCGCGTGAGCAGTACTTC
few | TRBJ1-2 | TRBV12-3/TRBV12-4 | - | CASSLGGFSNYGYTF | TGTGCCAGCAGTTTAGGCGGCTTTTCTAACTATGGCTACACCTTC
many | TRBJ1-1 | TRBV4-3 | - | CASSQGVVVGDTEAFF | TGCGCCAGCAGCCAAGGGGTGGTGGTCGGGGACACTGAAGCTTTCTTT
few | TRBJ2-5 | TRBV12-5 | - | CASGLVPETQYF | TGTGCTAGTGGTTTGGTACCAGAGACCCAGTACTTC
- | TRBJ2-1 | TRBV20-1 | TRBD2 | CSARISSGANEQFF | TGCAGTGCTAGGATATCTAGCGGGGCAAATGAGCAGTTCTTC
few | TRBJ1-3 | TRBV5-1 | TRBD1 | CASSVDRGGNTIYF | TGCGCCAGCAGCGTGGACAGGGGTGGAAACACCATATATTTT
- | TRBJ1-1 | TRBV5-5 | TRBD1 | CASKQGGGTEAFF | TGTGCCAGCAAGCAGGGGGGAGGGACTGAAGCTTTCTTT
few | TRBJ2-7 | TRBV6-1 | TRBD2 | CASSPLSGGAYEQYF | TGTGCCAGCAGTCCGCTAAGCGGGGGGGCTTACGAGCAGTACTTC
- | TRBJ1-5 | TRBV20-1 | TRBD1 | CSARGQSHNQPQHF | TGCAGTGCTCGGGGACAGTCGCACAATCAGCCCCAGCATTTT
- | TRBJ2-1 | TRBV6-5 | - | CASSYSGREQFF | TGTGCCAGCAGTTACTCGGGGCGCGAGCAGTTCTTC
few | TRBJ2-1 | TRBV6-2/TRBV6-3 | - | CASSPGPPHYNEQFF | TGTGCCAGCAGTCCTGGGCCTCCTCACTACAATGAGCAGTTCTTC
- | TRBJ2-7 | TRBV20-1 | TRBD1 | CSARGGTGEIYEQYF | TGCAGTGCTAGAGGGGGGACAGGGGAAATTTACGAGCAGTACTTC
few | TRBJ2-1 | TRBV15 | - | CATKEGGSYNEQFF | TGTGCCACCAAAGAGGGAGGATCCTACAATGAGCAGTTCTTC
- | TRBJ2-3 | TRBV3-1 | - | CASSQVRRRGDPDTQYF | TGTGCCAGCAGCCAAGTCCGTCGTCGCGGGGATCCGGATACGCAGTATTTT
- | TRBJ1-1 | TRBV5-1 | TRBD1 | CASSFGQGWTEAFF | TGCGCCAGCAGCTTCGGACAGGGGTGGACTGAAGCTTTCTTT
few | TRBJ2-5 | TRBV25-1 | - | CASSEPGVNWGETQYF | TGTGCCAGCAGTGAGCCGGGAGTCAACTGGGGGGAGACCCAGTACTTC
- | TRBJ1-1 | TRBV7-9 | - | CASSTRQENTEAFF | TGTGCCAGCAGCACCCGACAGGAGAACACTGAAGCTTTCTTT
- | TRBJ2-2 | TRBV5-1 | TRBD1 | CASSGGTGRRTGELFF | TGCGCCAGCAGCGGGGGGACAGGGCGACGCACCGGGGAGCTGTTTTTT
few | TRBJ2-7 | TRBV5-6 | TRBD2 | CASSLLRTSGSRSYEQYF | TGTGCCAGCAGCTTGTTGAGGACTAGCGGGAGCCGTTCCTACGAGCAGTACTTC
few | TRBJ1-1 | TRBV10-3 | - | CAISDPRTEGAVAFF | TGTGCCATCAGTGATCCCCGCACTGAAGGCGCTGTGGCTTTCTTT
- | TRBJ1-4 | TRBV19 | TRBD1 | CASGDSTSTNEKLFF | TGTGCCAGTGGGGACAGCACCTCAACTAATGAAAAACTGTTTTTT
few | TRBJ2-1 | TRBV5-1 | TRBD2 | CASSLAASGRGWSYNEQFF | TGCGCCAGCAGCTTGGCGGCTAGCGGGAGGGGTTGGTCCTACAATGAGCAGTTCTTC
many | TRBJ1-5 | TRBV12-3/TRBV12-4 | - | CASRDSNQPQHF | TGTGCCAGCAGAGACAGCAATCAGCCCCAGCATTTT
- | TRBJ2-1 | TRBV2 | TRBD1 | CASRIQGVGYNEQFF | TGTGCCAGCAGGATACAGGGGGTGGGCTACAATGAGCAGTTCTTC
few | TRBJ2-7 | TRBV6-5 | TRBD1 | CASSYKQGALGEQYF | TGTGCCAGCAGTTACAAACAGGGGGCTCTAGGCGAGCAGTACTTC
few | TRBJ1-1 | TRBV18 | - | CASLGENTEAFF | TGTGCCAGCTTGGGGGAGAACACTGAAGCTTTCTTT
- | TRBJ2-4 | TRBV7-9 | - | CASSHRDLAKNIQYF | TGTGCCAGCAGCCATAGGGATCTAGCCAAAAACATTCAGTACTTC
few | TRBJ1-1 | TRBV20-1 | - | CSAKLLVNAFF | TGCAGTGCTAAGTTGCTCGTGAATGCTTTCTTT
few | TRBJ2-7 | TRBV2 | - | CASSEALRMYF | TGTGCCAGCAGTGAGGCTCTGCGTATGTACTTC